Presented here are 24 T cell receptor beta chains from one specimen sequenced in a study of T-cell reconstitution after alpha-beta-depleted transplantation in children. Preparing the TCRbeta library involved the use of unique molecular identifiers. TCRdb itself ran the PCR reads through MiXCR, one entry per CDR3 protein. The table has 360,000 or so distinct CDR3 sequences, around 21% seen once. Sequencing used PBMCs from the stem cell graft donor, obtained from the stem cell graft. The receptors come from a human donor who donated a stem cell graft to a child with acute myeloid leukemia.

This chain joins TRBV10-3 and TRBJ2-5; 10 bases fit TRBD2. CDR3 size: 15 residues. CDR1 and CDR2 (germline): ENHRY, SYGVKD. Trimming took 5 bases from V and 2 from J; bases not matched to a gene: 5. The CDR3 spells CAISRLAGQQETQYF. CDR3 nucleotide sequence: TGTGCCATCAGTCGACTAGCGGGCCAGCAAGAGACCCAGTACTTC.

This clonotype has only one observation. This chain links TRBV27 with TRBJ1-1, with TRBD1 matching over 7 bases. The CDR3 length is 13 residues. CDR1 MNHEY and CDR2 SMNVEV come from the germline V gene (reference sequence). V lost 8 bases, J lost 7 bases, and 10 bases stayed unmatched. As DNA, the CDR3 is TGTGCCAGCGCTCATGGACAGGTGTTTGAAGCTTTCTTT. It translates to CASAHGQVFEAFF.

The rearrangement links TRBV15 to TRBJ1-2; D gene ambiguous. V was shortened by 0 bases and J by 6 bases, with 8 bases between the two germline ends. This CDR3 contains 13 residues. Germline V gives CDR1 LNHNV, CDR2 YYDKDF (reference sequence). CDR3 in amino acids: CATSRERLDGYTF. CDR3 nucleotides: TGTGCCACCAGCAGAGAAAGACTGGATGGCTACACCTTC.

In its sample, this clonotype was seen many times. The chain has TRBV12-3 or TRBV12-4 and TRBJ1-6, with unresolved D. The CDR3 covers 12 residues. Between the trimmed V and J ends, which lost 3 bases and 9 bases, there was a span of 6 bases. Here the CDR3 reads CASSLGVSPLHF. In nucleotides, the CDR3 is TGTGCCAGCAGTTTGGGAGTTTCACCCCTCCACTTT.

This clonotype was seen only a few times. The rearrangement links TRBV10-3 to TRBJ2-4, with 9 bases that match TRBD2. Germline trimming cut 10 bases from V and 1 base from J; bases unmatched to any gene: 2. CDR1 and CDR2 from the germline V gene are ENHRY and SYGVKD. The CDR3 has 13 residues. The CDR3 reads CASGGEAKNIQYF. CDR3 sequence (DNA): TGTGCCAGCGGGGGGGAGGCCAAAAACATTCAGTACTTC.

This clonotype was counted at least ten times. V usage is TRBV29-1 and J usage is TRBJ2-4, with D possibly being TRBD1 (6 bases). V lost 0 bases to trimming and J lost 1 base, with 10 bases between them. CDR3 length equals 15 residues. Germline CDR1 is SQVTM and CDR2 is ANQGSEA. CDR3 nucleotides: TGCAGCGTTGAAGATTCAGGGGTGGCCAAAAACATTCAGTACTTC. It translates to CSVEDSGVAKNIQYF.

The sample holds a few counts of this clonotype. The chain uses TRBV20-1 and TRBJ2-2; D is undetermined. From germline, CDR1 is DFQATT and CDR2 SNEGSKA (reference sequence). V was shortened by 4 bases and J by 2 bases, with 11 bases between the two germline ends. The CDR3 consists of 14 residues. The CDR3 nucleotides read TGCAGTGCTATGCCCGACATTAACACCGGGGAGCTGTTTTTT. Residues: CSAMPDINTGELFF.

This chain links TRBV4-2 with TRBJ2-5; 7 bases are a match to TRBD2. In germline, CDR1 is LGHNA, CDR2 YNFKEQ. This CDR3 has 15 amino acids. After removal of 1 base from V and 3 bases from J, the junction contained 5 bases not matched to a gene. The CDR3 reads CASSQGLLAEETQYF. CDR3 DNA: TGTGCCAGCAGCCAAGGATTGCTAGCGGAAGAGACCCAGTACTTC.

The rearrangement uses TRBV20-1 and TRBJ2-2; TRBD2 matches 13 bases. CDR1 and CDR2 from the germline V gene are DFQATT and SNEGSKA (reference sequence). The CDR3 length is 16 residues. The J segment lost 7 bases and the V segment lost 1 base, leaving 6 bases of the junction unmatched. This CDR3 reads CSARGGLAGVHGELFF. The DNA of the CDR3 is TGCAGTGCTAGAGGTGGACTAGCGGGAGTACACGGGGAGCTGTTTTTT.

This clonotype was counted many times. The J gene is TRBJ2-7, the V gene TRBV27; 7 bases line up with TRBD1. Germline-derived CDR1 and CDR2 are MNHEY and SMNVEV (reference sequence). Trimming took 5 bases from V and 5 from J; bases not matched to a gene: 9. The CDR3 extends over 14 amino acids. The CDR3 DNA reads TGTGCCAGCAGTCGACAGGGATCGACCCACGAGCAGTACTTC. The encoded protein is CASSRQGSTHEQYF.

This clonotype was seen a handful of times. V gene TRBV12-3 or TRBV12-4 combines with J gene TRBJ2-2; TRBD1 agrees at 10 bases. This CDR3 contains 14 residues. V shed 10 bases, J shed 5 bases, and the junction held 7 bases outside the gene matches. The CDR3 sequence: CAISGTGVTGELFF. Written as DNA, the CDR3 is TGTGCCATCTCCGGGACAGGGGTGACCGGGGAGCTGTTTTTT.

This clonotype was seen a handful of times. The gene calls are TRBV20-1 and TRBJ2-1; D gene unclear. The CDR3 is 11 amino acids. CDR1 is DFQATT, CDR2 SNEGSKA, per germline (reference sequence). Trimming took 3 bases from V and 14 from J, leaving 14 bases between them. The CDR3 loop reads CSASKSIKEFF. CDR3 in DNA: TGCAGTGCTAGTAAAAGCATAAAGGAGTTCTTC.

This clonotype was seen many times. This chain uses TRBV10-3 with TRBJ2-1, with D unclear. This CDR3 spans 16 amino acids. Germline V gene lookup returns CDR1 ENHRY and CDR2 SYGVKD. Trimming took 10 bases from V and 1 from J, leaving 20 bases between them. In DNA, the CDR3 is TGTGCCACCAATGACTTACCCGGCCAATCCTACAATGAGCAGTTCTTC. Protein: CATNDLPGQSYNEQFF.

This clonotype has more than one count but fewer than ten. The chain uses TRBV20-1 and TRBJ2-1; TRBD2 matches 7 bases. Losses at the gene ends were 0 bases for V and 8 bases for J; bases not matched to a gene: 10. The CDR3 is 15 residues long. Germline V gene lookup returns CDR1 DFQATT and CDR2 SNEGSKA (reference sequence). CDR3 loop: CSAREVGGPGDEQFF. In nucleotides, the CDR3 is TGCAGTGCTAGAGAAGTGGGAGGGCCCGGCGATGAGCAGTTCTTC.

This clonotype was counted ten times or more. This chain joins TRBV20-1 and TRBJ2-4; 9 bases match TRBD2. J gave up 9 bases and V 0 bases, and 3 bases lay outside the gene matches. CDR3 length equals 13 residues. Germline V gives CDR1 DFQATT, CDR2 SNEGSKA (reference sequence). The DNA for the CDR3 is TGCAGTGCTAGAGATGCGGGAGGGGTCATTCAGTACTTC. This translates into CSARDAGGVIQYF.

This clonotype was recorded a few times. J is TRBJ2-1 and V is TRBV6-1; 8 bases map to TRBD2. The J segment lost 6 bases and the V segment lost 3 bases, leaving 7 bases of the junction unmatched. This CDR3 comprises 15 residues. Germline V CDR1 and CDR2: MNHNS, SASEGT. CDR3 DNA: TGTGCCAGCAGTGACTGGGGACTAGATTCCAATGAGCAGTTCTTC. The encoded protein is CASSDWGLDSNEQFF.

The CDR3 region is CASSEAGGLAEAFF. Written as DNA, the CDR3 is TGTGCCAGCAGTGAAGCTGGGGGACTAGCTGAAGCTTTCTTT. This chain links TRBV25-1 with TRBJ1-1; weak D call: TRBD1 (5 bases). V gave up 2 bases and J gave up 6 bases, with 13 bases separating them. The germline V gene has CDR1 MGHDK and CDR2 SYGVNS. CDR3 length: 14 residues. Together with reference TRBV25-1 and TRBJ1-1, the CDR3 gives the full variable domain: EADIYQTPRYLVIGTGKKITLECSQTMGHDKMYWYQQDPGMELHLIHYSYGVNSTEKGDLSSESTVSRIRTEHFPLTLESARPSHTSQYLCASSEAGGLAEAFFGQGTRLTVV.

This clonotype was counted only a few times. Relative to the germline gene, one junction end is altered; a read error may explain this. The chain's CDR3 is CSARGGRDSNQPQHF. CDR3 DNA: TGCAGTGCCAGAGGGGGCAGGGATAGCAATCAGCCCCAGCATTTT. The V and J genes are TRBV20-1 and TRBJ1-5, with TRBD1 matching 7 bases. The germline gives CDR1 DFQATT, CDR2 SNEGSKA (reference sequence). The CDR3 is made up of 15 amino acids.

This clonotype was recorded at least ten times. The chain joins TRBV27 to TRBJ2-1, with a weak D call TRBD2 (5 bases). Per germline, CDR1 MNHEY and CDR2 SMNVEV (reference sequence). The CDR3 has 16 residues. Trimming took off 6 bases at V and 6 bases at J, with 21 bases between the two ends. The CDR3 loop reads CASSSSWFTVGNEQFF. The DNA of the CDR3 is TGTGCCAGCAGCTCTAGCTGGTTTACGGTGGGCAATGAGCAGTTCTTC.

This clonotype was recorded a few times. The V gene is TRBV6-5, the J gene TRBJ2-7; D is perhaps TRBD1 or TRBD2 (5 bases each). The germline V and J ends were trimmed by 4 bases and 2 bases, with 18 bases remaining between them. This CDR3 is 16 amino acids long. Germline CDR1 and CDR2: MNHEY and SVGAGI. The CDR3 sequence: CASSSLPGTAPYEQYF. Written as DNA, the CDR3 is TGTGCCAGCAGTTCACTTCCCGGGACGGCCCCCTACGAGCAGTACTTC.

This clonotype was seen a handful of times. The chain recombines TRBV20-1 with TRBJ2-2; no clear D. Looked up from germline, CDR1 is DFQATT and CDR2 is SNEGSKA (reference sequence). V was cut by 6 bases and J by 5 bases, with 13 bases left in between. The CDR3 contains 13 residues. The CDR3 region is CSARMTATGELFF. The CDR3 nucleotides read TGCAGTGCGAGAATGACGGCTACCGGGGAGCTGTTTTTT.

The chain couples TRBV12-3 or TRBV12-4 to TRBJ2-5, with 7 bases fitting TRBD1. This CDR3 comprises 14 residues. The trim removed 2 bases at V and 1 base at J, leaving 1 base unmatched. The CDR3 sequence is CASSLRTGQETQYF. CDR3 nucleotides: TGTGCCAGCAGTTTACGGACAGGCCAAGAGACCCAGTACTTC.

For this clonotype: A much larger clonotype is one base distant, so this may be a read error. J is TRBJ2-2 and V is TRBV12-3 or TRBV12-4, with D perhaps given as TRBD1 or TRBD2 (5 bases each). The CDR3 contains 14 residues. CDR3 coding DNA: TGTGCCAGCAGTTTAGCCCCGGACACCGGGGAGCTGTCTTTT. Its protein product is CASSLAPDTGELSF.

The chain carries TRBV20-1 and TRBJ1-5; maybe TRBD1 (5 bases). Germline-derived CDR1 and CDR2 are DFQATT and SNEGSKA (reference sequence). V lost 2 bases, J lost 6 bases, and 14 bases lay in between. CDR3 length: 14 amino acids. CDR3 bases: TGCAGTGCTAGATCGGGGGGTCGGGGTCAGCCCCAGCATTTT. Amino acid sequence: CSARSGGRGQPQHF.